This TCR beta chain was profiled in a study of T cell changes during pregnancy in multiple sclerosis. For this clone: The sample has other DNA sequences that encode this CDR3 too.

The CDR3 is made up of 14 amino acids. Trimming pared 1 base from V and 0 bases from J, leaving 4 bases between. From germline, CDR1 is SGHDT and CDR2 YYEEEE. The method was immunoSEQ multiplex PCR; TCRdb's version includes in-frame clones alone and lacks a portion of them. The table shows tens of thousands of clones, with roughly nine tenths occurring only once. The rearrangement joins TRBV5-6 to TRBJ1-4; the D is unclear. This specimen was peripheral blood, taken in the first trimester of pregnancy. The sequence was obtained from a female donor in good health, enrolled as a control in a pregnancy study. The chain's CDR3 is CASSLIATNEKLFF. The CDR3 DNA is TGTGCCAGCAGCTTGATAGCAACTAATGAAAAACTGTTTTTT.